This T cell receptor (beta chain) was identified during a study of shared clonotypes between healthy human individuals. Per the study methods: Junction-only sequences produced by ImmunoSEQ had no quality scores, so filtering differed. This table comes from immunoSEQ multiplex PCR, and its TCRdb copy is limited to in-frame clones, with some not included. V and J calls plus clone size are reproduced from that table; the DNA served to infer D and trimming. The sample yields about 600,000 clones, more than 95% seen once. The CDR3 consists of 14 residues. Germline V lookup: CDR1 SEHNR, CDR2 FQNEAQ (reference sequence). Only CD45RO-negative cells positively selected for CCR7 counted as naive CD8 cells, so terminally differentiated effector memory CD45RA+ cells were excluded. As concerns this clone: At one of its ends the junction is not consistent with the germline gene, which may arise from a read error.

This clonotype was obtained from a man aged 30 to 45 in good health. The rearrangement uses TRBV7-9 and TRBJ2-2; TRBD1 or TRBD2 may be the D gene (5 bases each). The sequencing input was naive CD8+ T cells sorted from blood. The CDR3 DNA reads TGTGCCAACAGCTTAACAGCGAGGGGCGGGGAGCTGTTTTTT. Translating it yields CANSLTARGGELFF. The variable domain in full, with the rest retrieved from reference TRBV7-9 and TRBJ2-2, is DTGVSQNPRHKITKRGQNVTFRCDPISEHNRLYWYRQTLGQGPEFLTYFQNEAQLEKSRLLSDRFSAERPKGSFSTLEIQRTEQGDSAMYLCANSLTARGGELFFGEGSRLTVL.